The clone carrying this TCR beta chain has only a few counts. What it binds is unknown. The V end was cut by 4 bases, the J end by 5 bases, with 27 bases between. The CDR3 extends over 18 amino acids. This sample was included in a study of cytomegalovirus exposure and HLA in healthy donors. It was with 60 Vbeta and 13 Jbeta primers that the PCR ran. Repertoires were generated with immunoSEQ multiplex PCR, while TCRdb's copy carries only in-frame clones and drops some. The sample yields about 160,000 clones, around 86% seen once. Regarding the study as a whole: The authors excluded some V segments, including TRBV6-2 and TRBV6-3, as indistinguishable.

This TCR derives from a girl aged 2 to 9 in good health and CMV-seropositive. Sequenced input: PBMCs. V usage is TRBV5-3 and J usage is TRBJ2-5, with a weak D call TRBD1 (6 bases). TRBV5-3 counts as an open reading frame of uncertain function. The CDR3 coding sequence is TGTGCCAGAAGCCCTGCCTGGAAAGGAAGGGGGTTTTGGGAGACCCAGTACTTC. Its protein product is CARSPAWKGRGFWETQYF.